These T cell receptor beta chains were read from a single sample in a study of T-cell memory formation after mild COVID-19. TCRdb reprocessed the 5' RACE reads via MiXCR and lists one record per CDR3 protein. The sample includes hundreds of thousands of distinct CDR3 sequences, over 25% of them seen just once. The sample was PBMCs or a T cell subset sorted from them (not recorded which). The receptors derive from an adult woman who had mild COVID-19 (a few samples of this study predate the infection). Cell type and time point are not known. CDR3s include the opening cysteine and the closing phenylalanine or tryptophan. The D gene is left open where the match is weak. Size values are once, few and many counts, or a class for expanded clones, and some rows have none.

-,TRBV7-9,TRBJ2-7,-,CASSSPGNPSYEQYF,TGTGCCAGCAGCTCGCCTGGGAATCCCTCCTACGAGCAGTACTTC
-,TRBV18,TRBJ2-7,many,CASSPPSYEQYF,TGTGCCAGCAGCCCCCCCTCCTACGAGCAGTACTTC
TRBD2,TRBV4-2,TRBJ2-5,few,CASSHGGGLAGVETQYF,TGTGCCAGCAGCCACGGGGGGGGGCTAGCGGGAGTAGAGACCCAGTACTTC
-,TRBV7-2,TRBJ1-2,many,CASSLSMDYGYTF,TGTGCCAGCAGCTTAAGCATGGACTATGGCTACACCTTC
-,TRBV11-2,TRBJ2-6,few,CASSSRVSGANVLTF,TGTGCCAGCAGTAGCCGGGTATCTGGGGCCAACGTCCTGACTTTC
TRBD1,TRBV5-1,TRBJ1-1,-,CASSLVAGGNTEAFF,TGCGCCAGCAGCTTGGTGGCAGGGGGGAACACTGAAGCTTTCTTT
-,TRBV18,TRBJ1-4,few,CASSPAINEKLFF,TGTGCCAGCTCACCGGCCATAAACGAAAAACTGTTTTTT
-,TRBV6-5,TRBJ2-5,-,CASSQQTQETQYF,TGTGCCAGCAGCCAGCAGACCCAAGAGACCCAGTACTTC
-,TRBV6-1,TRBJ1-6,-,CATTRGYNNSPLHF,TGTGCCACCACGAGGGGGTATAATAATTCACCCCTCCACTTT
-,TRBV30,TRBJ2-7,few,CAWSNFAYEQYF,TGTGCCTGGAGTAACTTCGCCTACGAGCAGTACTTC
-,TRBV6-2/TRBV6-3,TRBJ2-7,-,CASSYSIRDISYEQYF,TGTGCCAGCAGTTACTCGATCCGGGACATATCCTACGAGCAGTACTTC
-,TRBV6-1,TRBJ2-1,few,CASSAGKGRNEQFF,TGTGCCAGCAGTGCTGGGAAGGGGCGCAATGAGCAGTTCTTC
-,TRBV3-1,TRBJ2-5,-,CASSQVGVRETQYF,TGTGCCAGCAGCCAAGTCGGCGTTAGAGAGACCCAGTACTTC
TRBD1,TRBV27,TRBJ1-6,-,CASSPGGGSPLHF,TGTGCCAGCAGTCCAGGGGGAGGTTCACCCCTCCACTTT
-,TRBV24-1,TRBJ2-3,-,CATSVASRSTDTQYF,TGTGCCACCAGTGTGGCGTCGAGGAGCACAGATACGCAGTATTTT
TRBD1,TRBV25-1,TRBJ2-7,-,CASRQGGSYEQYF,TGTGCCAGTAGACAGGGGGGCTCCTACGAGCAGTACTTC
-,TRBV20-1,TRBJ2-7,-,CSAKGASYEQYF,TGCAGTGCAAAAGGGGCCTCCTACGAGCAGTACTTC
-,TRBV20-1,TRBJ1-1,few,CSAHRPDRNTEAFF,TGCAGTGCCCATAGGCCCGACAGGAACACTGAAGCTTTCTTT
-,TRBV30,TRBJ2-3,-,CAWSRRGSGYPTGADTQYF,TGTGCCTGGAGTCGTCGTGGTAGCGGATACCCAACTGGGGCAGATACGCAGTATTTT
-,TRBV7-6,TRBJ2-2,-,CASSLAQSGELFF,TGTGCCAGCAGCTTAGCGCAATCCGGGGAGCTGTTTTTT